These 10 T cell receptor beta chains were sequenced from one sample in a study of T cells after posttransplantation cyclophosphamide. Measured with immunoSEQ multiplex PCR; TCRdb has only the in-frame clones, and not every one. The sample holds about 50,000 clones, approximately 94% seen once. The sample taken for sequencing was PBMCs. The receptor set was obtained from a woman aged 25-40 years in good health and a related stem cell transplant donor.

CDR3 region: CASSASGGYSNEQFF. CDR3 DNA: TGTGCCAGTAGCGCTAGCGGGGGTTATTCTAATGAGCAGTTCTTC. The J gene is TRBJ2-1, the V gene TRBV19; 10 bases are shared with TRBD2. Germline V lookup: CDR1 LNHDA, CDR2 SQIVND (reference sequence). CDR3 size: 15 residues. Trimming cost V 6 bases and J 7 bases; bases outside gene matches: 9.

The table lists this clone with a count of one. This chain links TRBV27 with TRBJ1-2, with 7 bases matching TRBD1. The trim removed 5 bases at V and 7 bases at J, leaving 7 bases unmatched. The CDR3 totals 13 residues. Germline loops: CDR1 MNHEY, CDR2 SMNVEV (reference sequence). CDR3 DNA: TGTGCCAGCAGTCATACAGGGGTGGCTGGCTACACCTTC. This translates into CASSHTGVAGYTF.

This chain's CDR3 is CASSPSPDSLDSPLHF. The CDR3 nucleotides read TGTGCCAGCAGCCCGTCTCCCGACAGTCTGGATTCACCCCTCCACTTT. The V and J genes are TRBV14 and TRBJ1-6; the D gene is possibly TRBD1 (5 bases). V was pared by 4 bases and J by 8 bases, with 18 bases between. This CDR3 contains 16 residues. Germline loops: CDR1 SGHDN, CDR2 FVKESK.

The J gene is TRBJ1-6, the V gene TRBV27; D is unresolved. The CDR3 is 17 amino acids. Deletions cut 4 bases from V and 0 bases from J, with 13 bases between. CDR1 is MNHEY, CDR2 SMNVEV, per germline (reference sequence). The CDR3 reads CASSSALRSSYNSPLHF. Here the CDR3 DNA reads TGTGCCAGCAGTTCCGCCCTGAGGAGCTCCTATAATTCACCCCTCCACTTT.

The rearrangement links TRBV5-1 to TRBJ2-1; 12 bases match TRBD2. The CDR3 contains 14 residues. Germline V gene sequence: CDR1 SGHRS, CDR2 YFSETQ. J gave up 3 bases and V 5 bases, and 0 bases lay outside the gene matches. The CDR3 sequence is CASRLAGGYNEQFF. Here the CDR3 DNA reads TGCGCCAGCAGACTAGCGGGGGGCTACAATGAGCAGTTCTTC.

The rearrangement links TRBV7-9 to TRBJ1-2, with TRBD1 as a possible D gene (5 bases). V was pared by 4 bases and J by 8 bases, with 17 bases between. This CDR3 spans 14 amino acids. The germline V gene has CDR1 SEHNR and CDR2 FQNEAQ (reference sequence). CDR3 region: CASSSRGGSWGYTF. In DNA form, the CDR3 reads TGTGCCAGCAGCTCCCGGGGGGGGAGCTGGGGCTACACCTTC.

The gene calls are TRBV6-5 and TRBJ2-7; D perhaps matches TRBD1 (6 bases). V dropped 6 bases and J dropped 5 bases, with 11 bases sitting between them. Germline V lookup: CDR1 MNHEY, CDR2 SVGAGI. The CDR3 totals 12 residues. The CDR3 DNA sequence: TGTGCCAGCAGAACACAGGGTAACGAGCAGTACTTC. Translation: CASRTQGNEQYF.

The chain recombines TRBV6-1 with TRBJ2-7; D perhaps matches TRBD1 (6 bases). In germline, CDR1 is MNHNS, CDR2 SASEGT. The V gene lost 2 bases and the J gene lost 2 bases, with 10 bases spanning the gap. The CDR3 is 14 residues long. DNA of the CDR3: TGTGCCAGCAGTGAACAGGGGTACGCCTACGAGCAGTACTTC. This encodes CASSEQGYAYEQYF.

V is TRBV6-6 and J is TRBJ1-1, with D possibly TRBD1 on 6 matching bases. The ends were cut back, 7 bases at V and 1 base at J, with 10 bases in the middle. Germline V gives CDR1 MNHNY, CDR2 SVGAGI (reference sequence). The CDR3 covers 13 residues. The CDR3 reads CASTGHWNTEAFF. The CDR3, as DNA: TGTGCCAGCACGGGACACTGGAACACTGAAGCTTTCTTT.

The chain joins TRBV5-1 to TRBJ2-3, with TRBD1 as a possible D gene (6 bases). Looked up from germline, CDR1 is SGHRS and CDR2 is YFSETQ. Trimming took 5 bases from V and 4 from J, leaving 20 bases between them. This CDR3 spans 16 amino acids. CDR3 region: CASSFSQGVVADTQYF. The CDR3 region has the DNA TGCGCCAGCAGTTTTTCACAGGGAGTCGTCGCAGATACGCAGTATTTT. Looking up the rest from reference TRBV5-1 and TRBJ2-3 gives the full variable domain: KAGVTQTPRYLIKTRGQQVTLSCSPISGHRSVSWYQQTPGQGLQFLFEYFSETQRNKGNFPGRFSGRQFSNSRSEMNVSTLELGDSALYLCASSFSQGVVADTQYFGPGTRLTVL.